The T cell receptor (beta chain) described here comes from a study of PD-1 blockade in classical Hodgkin lymphoma. Study in general: Patients were infused with nivolumab 3 mg/kg every 2 weeks. Notes on the study in general: Newly diagnosed and completely responding patients shared comparable baseline diversity.

The patients all showed relapse after autologous stem cell transplantation, while their brentuximab vedotin exposure varied. Points on this clone: Its matching antigen is unknown.

The germline gives CDR1 SGHTA, CDR2 FQGTGA. The V gene lost 5 bases and the J gene lost 2 bases, with 8 bases spanning the gap. The CDR3 consists of 13 residues. Measured with immunoSEQ multiplex PCR; TCRdb has only the in-frame clones, and not every one. The repertoire has about 99,000 clones, 80% to 90% of them found once; the top ten carry approximately 15%. Sample: peripheral blood mononuclear cells (PBMCs), taken before the second cycle of nivolumab. The TCR comes from a human donor with classical Hodgkin lymphoma. J is TRBJ2-3 and V is TRBV7-3; D unclear. CDR3 DNA: TGTGCCAGCAGCCCCACCCACACAGATACGCAGTATTTT. It specifies CASSPTHTDTQYF. Supplemented by reference TRBV7-3 and TRBJ2-3, the full variable domain reads GAGVSQTPSNKVTEKGKYVELRCDPISGHTALYWYRQSLGQGPEFLIYFQGTGAADDSGLPNDRFFAVRPEGSVSTLKIQRTERGDSAVYLCASSPTHTDTQYFGPGTRLTVL.